These 9 T cell receptor beta chains were sequenced from one sample in a study of blood T cells in healthy people across ages. For the second PCR, which ran for 7 to 11 cycles, a sample-barcoded 5' primer and a J-beta primer mix were used. TCRdb recomputed calls from the 5' RACE reads with MiXCR, one row per CDR3 protein. The table includes 700,000 or so distinct CDR3 sequences, less than 45% detected once. The source material was blood. The receptors derive from a man aged 80 or over in good health.

The chain carries TRBV4-2 and TRBJ2-3, with D possibly matching TRBD1 (6 bases). The CDR3 contains 18 residues. V was trimmed by 5 bases and J by 0 bases, leaving 21 bases between them. Looked up from germline, CDR1 is LGHNA and CDR2 is YNFKEQ. CDR3 protein: CASSYTNGQKSSTDTQYF. CDR3 DNA sequence: TGTGCCAGCAGCTACACAAACGGACAGAAGTCTAGCACAGATACGCAGTATTTT.

The CDR3 protein is CASRRGAYTF. The CDR3, as DNA: TGTGCCAGCAGGCGGGGCGCCTACACCTTC. The genes are TRBV2 and TRBJ1-2; possible D gene TRBD1, 5 bases. The CDR3 totals 10 residues. The germline gives CDR1 SNHLY, CDR2 FYNNEI. Deletions cut 6 bases from V and 10 bases from J, with 9 bases between.

The CDR3 region is CASSSGPRPDTQYF. CDR3 coding DNA: TGTGCCAGCAGCAGCGGACCGAGGCCAGATACGCAGTATTTT. The J gene is TRBJ2-3, the V gene TRBV11-3; possibly TRBD2 for D (5 bases). The CDR3 sequence is 14 residues long. V gave up 5 bases and J gave up 4 bases, with 13 bases separating them. Germline V lookup: CDR1 SGHNT, CDR2 YENEEA.

This clonotype was seen at least ten times. This sequence joins TRBV6-2 or TRBV6-3 and TRBJ2-6, with D possibly called TRBD1 or TRBD2 (5 bases each). CDR3 length: 15 residues. V lost 2 bases and J 1 base, leaving 6 bases between the germline ends. Germline loops: CDR1 MNHEY, CDR2 SVGEGT. The CDR3 loop reads CASSYEGSGANVLTF. Written as DNA, the CDR3 is TGTGCCAGCAGTTACGAGGGGTCTGGGGCCAACGTCCTGACTTTC.

This clonotype has just a few counts. The V call is TRBV28, the J call TRBJ1-2; no firm D call. CDR1 MDHEN and CDR2 SYDVKM come from the germline V gene. Deletions cut 7 bases from V and 0 bases from J, with 9 bases between. This CDR3 comprises 13 residues. The CDR3 here is CASNSGANYGYTF. For the CDR3, the DNA is TGTGCCAGCAACTCAGGAGCTAACTATGGCTACACCTTC.

V gene TRBV2 combines with J gene TRBJ2-2; a possible D gene is TRBD2 (5 bases). Germline assignment: CDR1 SNHLY and CDR2 FYNNEI. Trimming stripped 3 bases from V and 1 base from J, with 12 bases between. The CDR3 loop spans 16 amino acids. DNA of the CDR3: TGTGCCAGCAGTGAGGCTAGCCCACGGAACACCGGGGAGCTGTTTTTT. Protein sequence: CASSEASPRNTGELFF.

The chain joins TRBV13 to TRBJ2-7; D is possibly TRBD1 (5 bases). Germline loops: CDR1 PRHDT, CDR2 FYEKMQ (reference sequence). The ends were cut back, 2 bases at V and 10 bases at J, with 15 bases in the middle. The CDR3 is 13 amino acids. The chain's CDR3 is CASSLWGRQTQYF. The CDR3 DNA reads as TGTGCCAGCAGCTTATGGGGCAGGCAGACTCAGTACTTC.

A remark on this clonotype: Germline and junction disagree at one end, which may indicate a read error. V is TRBV5-1 and J is TRBJ2-5; 13 positions match TRBD2. Germline values: CDR1 SGHRS, CDR2 YFSETQ. The CDR3 length is 16 residues. CDR3 nucleotides: TGCACCAGCAGCTTGGAGGGACTAGCGGGAAGGGAGACCCAGTACTTC. Protein product: CTSSLEGLAGRETQYF.

V and J are TRBV28 and TRBJ2-5, with 10 positions matching TRBD2. The J call may not be correct, given that the DNA end is closer to TRBJ2-7. The CDR3 sequence is 16 residues long. Germline-derived CDR1 and CDR2 are MDHEN and SYDVKM. The CDR3 DNA follows: TGTGCCAGCAATCCATATGGGGCTAGCGGGAGCCACGAGCAGTACTTC. This codes for CASNPYGASGSHEQYF.